This record looks at one TCR beta chain sequence and its context. PCR used 60 Vbeta primers and 13 Jbeta primers. Measured with immunoSEQ multiplex PCR; TCRdb has only the in-frame clones, and not every one. The data contain 90,000 to 150,000 clones, 77% of them singletons. This CDR3 contains 12 residues. The V gene end was trimmed by 8 bases and the J gene end by 2 bases; junction bases not matched to a gene: 1. CDR1 and CDR2 (germline): MNHNS, SASEGT. The sample comes from a study of cytomegalovirus exposure and HLA in healthy donors. The clonotype comes from a human donor in good health. The sample was PBMCs. The rearrangement uses TRBV6-1 and TRBJ2-3; 7 bases agree with TRBD2. The CDR3 loop is CASRGDTDTQYF. Here the CDR3 DNA reads TGTGCCAGCCGGGGGGACACAGATACGCAGTATTTT.